The source of this TCR beta chain is a study of T cells in Graves' hyperthyroidism and ophthalmopathy. About the study: Peripheral blood was secured at the point of initial diagnosis, before any treatment.

V lost 3 bases, J lost 6 bases, and 22 bases lay in between. Germline CDR1 SGHRS, CDR2 YFSETQ. This CDR3 has 17 residues. Amplification of TCR beta CDR3 regions used RNA as the template. An initial round of RT-PCR targeting the TCR CDR3 relied on the HTBI primer set. TCRdb re-called the multiplex PCR reads through MiXCR, storing one row per CDR3 protein. The data contain around 190,000 distinct CDR3 sequences, roughly 17% of them seen just once; the ten biggest clones take up about half. Sequencing was performed on blood. V is TRBV5-1 and J is TRBJ2-1; maybe TRBD2 (5 bases). This receptor was taken from a woman between 45 and 65 years old with Graves' hyperthyroidism. CDR3 coding DNA: TGCGCCAGCAGCTGGAACGGTGCCCAGCGGTTGGGCAATGAGCAGTTCTTC. Its protein is CASSWNGAQRLGNEQFF.